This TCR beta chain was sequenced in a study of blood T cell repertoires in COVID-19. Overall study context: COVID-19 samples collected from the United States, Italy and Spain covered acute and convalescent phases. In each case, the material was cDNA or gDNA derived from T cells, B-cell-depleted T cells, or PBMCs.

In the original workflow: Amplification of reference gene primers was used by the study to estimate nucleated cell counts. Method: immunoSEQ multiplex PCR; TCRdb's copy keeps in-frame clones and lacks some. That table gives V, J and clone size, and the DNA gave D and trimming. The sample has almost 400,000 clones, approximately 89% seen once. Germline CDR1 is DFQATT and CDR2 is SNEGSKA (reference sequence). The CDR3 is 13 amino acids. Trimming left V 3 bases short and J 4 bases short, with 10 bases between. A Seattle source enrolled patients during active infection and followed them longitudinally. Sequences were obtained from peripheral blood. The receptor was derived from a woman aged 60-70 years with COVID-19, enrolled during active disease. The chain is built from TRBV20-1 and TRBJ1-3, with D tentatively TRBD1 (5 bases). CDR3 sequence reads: CSASRTSGNTIYF. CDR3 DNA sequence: TGCAGTGCTAGTCGGACATCCGGAAACACCATATATTTT.